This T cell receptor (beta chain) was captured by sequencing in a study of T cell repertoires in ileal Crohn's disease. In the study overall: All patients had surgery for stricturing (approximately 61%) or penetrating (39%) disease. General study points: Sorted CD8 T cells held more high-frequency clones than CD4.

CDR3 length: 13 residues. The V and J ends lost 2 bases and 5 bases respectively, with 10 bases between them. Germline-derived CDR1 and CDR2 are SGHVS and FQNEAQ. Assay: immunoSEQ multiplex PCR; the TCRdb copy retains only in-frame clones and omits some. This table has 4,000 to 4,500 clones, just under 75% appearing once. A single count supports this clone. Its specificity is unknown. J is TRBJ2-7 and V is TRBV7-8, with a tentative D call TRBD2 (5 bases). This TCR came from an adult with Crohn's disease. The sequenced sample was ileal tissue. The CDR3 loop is CASSLSIGDEQYF. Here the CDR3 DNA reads TGTGCCAGCAGCTTATCCATCGGGGACGAGCAGTACTTC.